A single sample gave rise to the 6 T cell receptor beta chains below, sequenced in a study of PD-1 blockade in classical Hodgkin lymphoma. Stated time point: cycle 4 day 1 (C4D1), after less than 7 weeks of nivolumab. Each and every patient relapsed after autologous stem cell transplantation, and patients got differing brentuximab vedotin exposure. Assay used: immunoSEQ multiplex PCR; TCRdb lists only in-frame clones, some missing. The sample has 27,000 or so clones; approximately 72% are singletons. The specimen was peripheral blood mononuclear cells (PBMCs), collected before the fourth cycle of nivolumab. Receptor source: a human donor with classical Hodgkin lymphoma.

Only a few counts were recorded for this clone. V gene TRBV7-2 combines with J gene TRBJ2-5; 8 nucleotides align to TRBD1. Losses at the gene ends were 2 bases for V and 4 bases for J; bases not matched to a gene: 9. The length of the CDR3 is 16 residues. Germline assignment: CDR1 SGHTA and CDR2 FQGNSA. This CDR3 reads CASSLMRTGSGETQYF. In DNA form, the CDR3 reads TGTGCCAGCAGCTTAATGCGGACAGGGTCTGGAGAGACCCAGTACTTC.

This clone was recorded once. V and J are TRBV5-5 and TRBJ2-7; D may match TRBD1 or TRBD2 (6 bases each). CDR1 is SGHKS, CDR2 YYEKEE, per germline (reference sequence). The CDR3 runs to 14 residues. CDR3 nucleotide sequence: TGTGCTACCTCCCGGGGGCGAAGCTCCTACGAGCAGTACTTC. Translating gives CATSRGRSSYEQYF.

The J gene is TRBJ1-1, the V gene TRBV28; D gene ambiguous. The CDR3 spans 14 residues. The V gene lost 6 bases and the J gene lost 3 bases, with 14 bases spanning the gap. Germline CDR1 is MDHEN and CDR2 is SYDVKM. CDR3 residues: CASSIVAPDTEAFF. CDR3 DNA sequence: TGTGCCAGCAGCATCGTAGCCCCTGACACTGAAGCTTTCTTT.

The V and J genes are TRBV30 and TRBJ1-2; D may be TRBD1 (6 bases). This CDR3 is built from 13 residues. Between the trimmed V and J ends, which lost 8 bases and 12 bases, there was a span of 25 bases. Germline-derived CDR1 and CDR2 are GTSNPN and SVGIG (reference sequence). The CDR3 sequence: CAAGGYREGFNTF. The CDR3 DNA is TGTGCCGCGGGAGGGTACAGGGAGGGATTCAACACCTTC.

In its sample, this clone was seen a few times. The CDR3 loop is CASRGRGHEQYF. CDR3 sequence (DNA): TGTGCCAGTAGGGGACGAGGTCACGAGCAGTACTTC. The V call is TRBV19, the J call TRBJ2-7; the D gene could be TRBD1 or TRBD2 (5 bases each). The CDR3 contains 12 residues. With 6 bases removed from V and 5 bases from J, the gap between germline ends came to 11 bases. From germline, CDR1 is LNHDA and CDR2 SQIVND (reference sequence). The whole variable domain, remainder taken from reference TRBV19 and TRBJ2-7, is DGGITQSPKYLFRKEGQNVTLSCEQNLNHDAMYWYRQDPGQGLRLIYYSQIVNDFQKGDIAEGYSVSREKKESFPLTVTSAQKNPTAFYLCASRGRGHEQYFGPGTRLTVT.

As regards this clone: Additional DNA sequences in this sample encode the identical CDR3. The V and J genes are TRBV14 and TRBJ1-3; TRBD1 aligns across 8 bases. Germline V lookup: CDR1 SGHDN, CDR2 FVKESK. With V trimmed by 3 bases and J by 0 bases, 7 bases remained unmatched. The CDR3 loop spans 17 amino acids. The CDR3 sequence: CASSQGTGPSSGNTIYF. The DNA for the CDR3 is TGTGCCAGCAGCCAGGGGACAGGTCCGAGCTCTGGAAACACCATATATTTT.